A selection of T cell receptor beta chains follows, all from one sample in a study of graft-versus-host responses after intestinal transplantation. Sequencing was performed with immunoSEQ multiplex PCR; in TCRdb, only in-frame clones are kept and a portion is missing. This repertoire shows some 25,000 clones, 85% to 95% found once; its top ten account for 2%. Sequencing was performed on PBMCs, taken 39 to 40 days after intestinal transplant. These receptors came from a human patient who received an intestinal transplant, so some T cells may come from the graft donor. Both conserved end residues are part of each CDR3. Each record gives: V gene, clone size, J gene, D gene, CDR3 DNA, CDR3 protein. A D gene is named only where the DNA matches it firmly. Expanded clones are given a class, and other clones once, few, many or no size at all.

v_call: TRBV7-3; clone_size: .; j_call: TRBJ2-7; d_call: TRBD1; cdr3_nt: TGTGCCAGCAGCAACTTGGACAGGGGGCCGTACGAGCAGTACTTC; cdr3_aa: CASSNLDRGPYEQYF
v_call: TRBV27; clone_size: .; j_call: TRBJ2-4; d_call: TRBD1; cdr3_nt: TGTGCCAGCAACCCTCCTCGGACAGGGAAAAACATTCAGTACTTC; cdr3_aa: CASNPPRTGKNIQYF
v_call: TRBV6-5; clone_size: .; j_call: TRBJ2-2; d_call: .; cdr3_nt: TGTGCCAGCAGTTACTCGAGCCTCGGGGAGCTGTTTTTT; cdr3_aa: CASSYSSLGELFF
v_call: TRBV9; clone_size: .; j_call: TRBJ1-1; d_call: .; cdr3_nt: TGTGCCAGCAGCGTGGGAGGGAGTGGCACTGAAGCTTTCTTT; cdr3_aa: CASSVGGSGTEAFF
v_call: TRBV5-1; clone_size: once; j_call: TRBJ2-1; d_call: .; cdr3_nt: TGCGCCAGCAGCTTACCCCTCGCCGGGAGGGACAGCTCCTACAATGAGCAGTTCTTC; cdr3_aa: CASSLPLAGRDSSYNEQFF
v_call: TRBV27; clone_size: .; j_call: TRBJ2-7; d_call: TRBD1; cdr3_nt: TGTGCCAGCAGTTTATCGGGGACAGAGCGGGAGCAGTACTTC; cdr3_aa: CASSLSGTEREQYF
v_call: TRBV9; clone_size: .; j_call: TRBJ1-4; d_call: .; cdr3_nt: TGTGCCAGCAGCCCACACCCAAGGCGGGGGGCGGGAGAAAAACTGTTTTTT; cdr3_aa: CASSPHPRRGAGEKLFF
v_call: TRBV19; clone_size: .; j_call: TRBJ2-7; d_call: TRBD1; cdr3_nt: TGTGCCAGTAGCCAAGGACAGGGAGGCCTTTCCTACGAGCAGTACTTC; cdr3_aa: CASSQGQGGLSYEQYF
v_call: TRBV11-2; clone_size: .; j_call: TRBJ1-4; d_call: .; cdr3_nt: TGTGCCAGCAGCTTAGGAATGGTGGGGGACATCAATGAAAAACTGTTTTTT; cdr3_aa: CASSLGMVGDINEKLFF
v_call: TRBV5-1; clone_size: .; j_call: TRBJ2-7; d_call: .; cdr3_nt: TGCGCCAGCAGCCTAGGACAAGTTCCCCTCTACGAGCAGTACTTC; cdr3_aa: CASSLGQVPLYEQYF
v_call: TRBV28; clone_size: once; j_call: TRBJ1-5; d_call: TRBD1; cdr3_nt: TGTGCCAGCAGTGTGGGACAGGGTAATCAGCCCCAGCATTTT; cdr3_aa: CASSVGQGNQPQHF
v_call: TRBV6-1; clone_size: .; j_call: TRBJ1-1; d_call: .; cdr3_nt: TGTGCCAGCAGTGAAGGCACTGAAGCTTTCTTT; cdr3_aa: CASSEGTEAFF
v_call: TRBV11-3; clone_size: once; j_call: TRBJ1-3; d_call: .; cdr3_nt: TGTGCCAGCAGCCGTTGGGGAACTGGAAACACCATATATTTT; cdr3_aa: CASSRWGTGNTIYF
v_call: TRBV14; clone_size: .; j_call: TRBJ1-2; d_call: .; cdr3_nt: TGTGCCAGCAGCCTAGCTAAGTACTATGGCTACACCTTC; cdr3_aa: CASSLAKYYGYTF
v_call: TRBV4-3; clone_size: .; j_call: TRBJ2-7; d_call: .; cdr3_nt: TGCGCCAGCAGCCAGAACCAGGCCGAGCAGTACTTC; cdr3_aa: CASSQNQAEQYF
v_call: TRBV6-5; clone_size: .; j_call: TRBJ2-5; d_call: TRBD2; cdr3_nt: TGTGCCAGCAGTTACACGGGAGGGGAGACCCAGTACTTC; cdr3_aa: CASSYTGGETQYF
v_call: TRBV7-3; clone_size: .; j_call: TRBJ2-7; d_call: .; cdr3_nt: TGTGCCAGCAGCTTAAGTTGGGGGTACGAGCAGTACTTC; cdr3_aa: CASSLSWGYEQYF
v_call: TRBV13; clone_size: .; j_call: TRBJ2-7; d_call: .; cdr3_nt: TGTGCCAGCAGCCCCACGGCGGAAGATAGCGACGAGCAGTACTTC; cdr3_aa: CASSPTAEDSDEQYF
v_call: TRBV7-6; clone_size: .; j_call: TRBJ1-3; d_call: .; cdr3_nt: TGTGCCAGCAGCTTAGGGCGGTTCTCTGGAAACACCATATATTTT; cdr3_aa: CASSLGRFSGNTIYF
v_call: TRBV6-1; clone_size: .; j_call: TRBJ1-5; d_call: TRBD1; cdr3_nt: TGTGCCATCAGCCGCGGACAGGGGGATGGTCAGCCCCAGCATTTT; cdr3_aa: CAISRGQGDGQPQHF
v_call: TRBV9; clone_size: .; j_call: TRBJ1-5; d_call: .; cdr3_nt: TGTGCCAGCAGCGTCCTCGGAGATCAGCCCCAGCATTTT; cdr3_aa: CASSVLGDQPQHF
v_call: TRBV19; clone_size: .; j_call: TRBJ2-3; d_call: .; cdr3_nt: TGTGCCAGTAGATGGGGGGGCACCACAGATACGCAGTATTTT; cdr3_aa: CASRWGGTTDTQYF
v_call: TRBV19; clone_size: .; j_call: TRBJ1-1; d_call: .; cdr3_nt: TGTGCCAGTAAGCCTAGCGCATTGAACACTGAAGCTTTCTTT; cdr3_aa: CASKPSALNTEAFF
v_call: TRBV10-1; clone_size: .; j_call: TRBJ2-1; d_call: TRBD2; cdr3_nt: TGCGCCAGCAGTGAGTCGAGAGCGGGAGGACGATATGAGCAGTTCTTC; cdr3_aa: CASSESRAGGRYEQFF
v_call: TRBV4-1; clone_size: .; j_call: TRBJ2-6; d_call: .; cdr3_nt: TGCGCCAGCAGCCCGAGGGCCGGAATCGGGGCCAACGTCCTGACTTTC; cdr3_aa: CASSPRAGIGANVLTF
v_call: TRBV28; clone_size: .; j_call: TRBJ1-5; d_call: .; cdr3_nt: TGTGCCAGCAGTTGGGGTTGGGGGAATCAGCCCCAGCATTTT; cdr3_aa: CASSWGWGNQPQHF
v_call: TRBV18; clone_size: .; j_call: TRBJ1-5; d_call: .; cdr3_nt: TGTGCCAGCTCACCAAACCCGAGAGGTCTCGGCCAGCCCCAGCATTTT; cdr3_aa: CASSPNPRGLGQPQHF
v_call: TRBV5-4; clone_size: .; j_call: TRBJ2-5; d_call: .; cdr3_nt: TGTGCCAGCAGCTTGGGGGTTGGGTACCAAGAGACCCAGTACTTC; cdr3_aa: CASSLGVGYQETQYF
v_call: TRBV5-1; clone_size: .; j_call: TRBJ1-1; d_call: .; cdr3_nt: TGCGCCAGCAGCCCAGGGACCAAGGCTGAGGCTTTCTTT; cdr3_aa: CASSPGTKAEAFF
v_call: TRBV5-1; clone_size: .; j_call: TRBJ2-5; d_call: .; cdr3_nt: TGCGCCAGCAGCTTGGAGGGTCCCAAGACCCAGTACTTC; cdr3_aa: CASSLEGPKTQYF
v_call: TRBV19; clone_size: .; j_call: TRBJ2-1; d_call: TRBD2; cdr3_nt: TGTGCCAGTAGTATGGGGCGGGAGGGCCGTCGTGAGCAGTTCTTC; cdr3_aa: CASSMGREGRREQFF
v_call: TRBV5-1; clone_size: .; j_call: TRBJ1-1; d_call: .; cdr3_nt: TGCGCCAGCAGCTTGGGAACAGGGATGAACACTGAAGCTTTCTTT; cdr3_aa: CASSLGTGMNTEAFF
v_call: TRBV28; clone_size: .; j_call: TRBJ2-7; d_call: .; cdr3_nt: TGTGCCAGCAGTTCCCCCTGGGGGACACCTTCCCTCGAGCAGTACTTC; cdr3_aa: CASSSPWGTPSLEQYF
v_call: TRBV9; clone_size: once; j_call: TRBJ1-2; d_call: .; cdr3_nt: TGTGCCAGCAGCGTAACCCCAGGGTTAGGCGGTAGTGGCTACACCTTC; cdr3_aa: CASSVTPGLGGSGYTF
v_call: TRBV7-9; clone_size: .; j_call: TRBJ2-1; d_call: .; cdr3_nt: TGTGCCAGCAGCTTAGTGTGGAGATGGGGGCTGTTGAGGTACAATGAGCAGTTCTTC; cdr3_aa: CASSLVWRWGLLRYNEQFF
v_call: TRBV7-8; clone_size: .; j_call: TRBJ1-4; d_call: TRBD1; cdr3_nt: TGTGCCAGCAGCTTAGGACAGGGGGCTGTCGATGTAACGCAAGAACTGTTTTTT; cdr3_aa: CASSLGQGAVDVTQELFF
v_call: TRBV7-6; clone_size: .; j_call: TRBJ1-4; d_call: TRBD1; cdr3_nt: TGTGCCAGCAGCTTAGTCGTACGACAGGGGTCCGAAAAACTGTTTTTT; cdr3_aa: CASSLVVRQGSEKLFF
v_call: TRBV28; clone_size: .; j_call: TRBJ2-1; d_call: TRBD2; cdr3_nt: TGTGCCAGCAGTTCCCCTTTCTGGACTAGCGGGAGGGATAAGGATGAGCAGTTCTTC; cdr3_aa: CASSSPFWTSGRDKDEQFF
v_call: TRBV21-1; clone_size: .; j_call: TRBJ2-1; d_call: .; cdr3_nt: TGTGCCAGCAGTACCATGGGACTAGCGGGAAGGAATGAGCAGTTCTTC; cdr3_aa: CASSTMGLAGRNEQFF
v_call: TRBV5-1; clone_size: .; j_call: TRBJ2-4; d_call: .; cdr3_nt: TGCGCCAGCAGCTTGGCTTGGAGGAGCGTCACAAACATTCAGTACTTC; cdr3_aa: CASSLAWRSVTNIQYF
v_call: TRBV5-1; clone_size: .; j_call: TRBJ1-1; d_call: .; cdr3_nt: TGCGCCAGCAGTTCTGAGACAGAGTACACTGAAGCTTTCTTT; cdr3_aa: CASSSETEYTEAFF
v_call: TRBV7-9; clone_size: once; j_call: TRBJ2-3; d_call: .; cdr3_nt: TGTGCCAGCAGCGGATCCCGGGGGTCTCGCACAGATACGCAGTATTTT; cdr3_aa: CASSGSRGSRTDTQYF
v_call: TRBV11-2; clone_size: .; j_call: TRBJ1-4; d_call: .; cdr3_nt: TGTGCCAGCAGCTTAGGGGGGGGTGCAACTAATGAAAAACTGTTTTTT; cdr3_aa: CASSLGGGATNEKLFF
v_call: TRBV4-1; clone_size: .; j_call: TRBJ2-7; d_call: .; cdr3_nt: TGCGCCAGCAGCCCCGGGGCAGTCTACGAGCAGTACTTC; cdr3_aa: CASSPGAVYEQYF
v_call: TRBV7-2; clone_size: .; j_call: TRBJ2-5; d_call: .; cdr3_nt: TGTGCCAGCAGCCCCGGACTAAGAGAGACCCAGTACTTC; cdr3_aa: CASSPGLRETQYF
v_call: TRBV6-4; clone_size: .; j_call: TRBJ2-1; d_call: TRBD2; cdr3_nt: TGTGCCAGCAGTGGACTAGCGGGAGGGAATGAGCAGTTCTTC; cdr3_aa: CASSGLAGGNEQFF
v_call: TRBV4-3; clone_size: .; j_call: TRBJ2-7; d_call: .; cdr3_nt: TGCGCCAGCAGCCAAGAAGGGCTAGCGAGCGAGCAGTACTTC; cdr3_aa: CASSQEGLASEQYF
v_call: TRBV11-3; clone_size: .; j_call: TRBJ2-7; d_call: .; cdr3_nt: TGTGCCAGCAGCTTAGGTCCGGCCCGGGAGCAGTACTTC; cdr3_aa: CASSLGPAREQYF
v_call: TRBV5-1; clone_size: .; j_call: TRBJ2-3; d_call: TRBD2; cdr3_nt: TGCGCCAGCAGCGATAGCGGGAGAGCGCAGTATTTT; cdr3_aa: CASSDSGRAQYF
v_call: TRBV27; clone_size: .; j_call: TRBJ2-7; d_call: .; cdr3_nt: TGTGCCAGCAGTTTGGGGTCCCACTACGAGCAGTACTTC; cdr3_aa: CASSLGSHYEQYF
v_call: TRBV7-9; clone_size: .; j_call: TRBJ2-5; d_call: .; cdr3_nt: TGTGCCAGCAGCCCGAGAGAAACAGGGGGGGGGACCCAGTACTTC; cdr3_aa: CASSPRETGGGTQYF
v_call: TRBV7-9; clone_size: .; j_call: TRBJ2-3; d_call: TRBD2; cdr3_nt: TGTGCCAGCAGTCGAAAGACTAGCGGGAGCAACCTTAGCACAGATACGCAGTATTTT; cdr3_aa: CASSRKTSGSNLSTDTQYF